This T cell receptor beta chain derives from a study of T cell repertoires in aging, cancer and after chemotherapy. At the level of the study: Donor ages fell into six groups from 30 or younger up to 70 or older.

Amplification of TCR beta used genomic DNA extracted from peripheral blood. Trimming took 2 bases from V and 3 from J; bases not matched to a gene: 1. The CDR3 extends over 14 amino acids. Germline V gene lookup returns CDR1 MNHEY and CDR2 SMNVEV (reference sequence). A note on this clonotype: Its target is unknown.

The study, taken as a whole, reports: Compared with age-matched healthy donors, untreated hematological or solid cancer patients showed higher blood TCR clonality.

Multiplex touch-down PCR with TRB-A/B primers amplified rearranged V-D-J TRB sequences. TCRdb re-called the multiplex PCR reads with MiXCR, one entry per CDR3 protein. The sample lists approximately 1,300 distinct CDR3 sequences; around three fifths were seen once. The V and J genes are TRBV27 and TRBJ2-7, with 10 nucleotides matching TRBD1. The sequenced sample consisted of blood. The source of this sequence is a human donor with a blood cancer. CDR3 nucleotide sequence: TGTGCCAGCAGTTTACGGACAGGGGGCTACGAGCAGTACTTC. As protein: CASSLRTGGYEQYF.